This T cell receptor beta chain was found in a study of T cell responses to AZD1222 COVID-19 vaccine. Findings and limits, study-wide: Spike regions recognized by vaccine-associated CD4 TCRs spanned the protein, led by 160-218 and 743-854. Close to half of spike-specific TCRs reportedly recognize unmutated variant regions. No repertoire was sampled before or during the peak T cell response, only after it.

Sequencing used immunoSEQ multiplex PCR; TCRdb keeps in-frame clones, though not all of them. The top ten clones hold roughly 0.96% of a sample with about 130,000 clones, over 85% of them seen once. The V end was cut by 1 base, the J end by 0 bases, with 11 bases between. Germline CDR1 reads SGHAT; CDR2 reads FQNNGV. This CDR3 spans 16 amino acids. Concerning this clone: Its antigen is unknown.

The receptor comes from an adult in good health. This rearrangement joins TRBV11-2 to TRBJ2-3; D is ambiguous. The material sequenced was peripheral blood, taken on day 0 of AZD1222 vaccination. The DNA of the CDR3 is TGTGCCAGCAGCTTAGGTCGTTGGAGAAGCACAGATACGCAGTATTTT. Protein product: CASSLGRWRSTDTQYF.